The clone carrying this TCR beta chain was observed a few times. Its antigen is still unknown. TCRdb analysed the 5' RACE reads with MiXCR anew, one entry per CDR3 protein. The data show 50,000 or so distinct CDR3 sequences, 12% seen once. These data originate in a study of T-cell memory formation after mild COVID-19. CDR3 length: 15 residues. V lost 1 base, J lost 4 bases, and 11 bases lay in between. Overall study findings and caveats: Clones that contracted clustered mainly in CM and EM if CD4+ and in EMRA if CD8+.

The gene calls are TRBV12-3 or TRBV12-4 and TRBJ1-5; the D gene is possibly TRBD1 (6 bases). Sequenced material: PBMCs or a T cell subset sorted from them (not recorded which). The receptor was derived from a man aged 18 to 30 who had mild COVID-19 (a few samples of this study predate the infection). Cell type and time point are not known. This chain's CDR3 is CASSLGRGDNQPQHF. DNA for the CDR3: TGTGCCAGCAGTTTAGGCAGGGGAGATAATCAGCCCCAGCATTTT.